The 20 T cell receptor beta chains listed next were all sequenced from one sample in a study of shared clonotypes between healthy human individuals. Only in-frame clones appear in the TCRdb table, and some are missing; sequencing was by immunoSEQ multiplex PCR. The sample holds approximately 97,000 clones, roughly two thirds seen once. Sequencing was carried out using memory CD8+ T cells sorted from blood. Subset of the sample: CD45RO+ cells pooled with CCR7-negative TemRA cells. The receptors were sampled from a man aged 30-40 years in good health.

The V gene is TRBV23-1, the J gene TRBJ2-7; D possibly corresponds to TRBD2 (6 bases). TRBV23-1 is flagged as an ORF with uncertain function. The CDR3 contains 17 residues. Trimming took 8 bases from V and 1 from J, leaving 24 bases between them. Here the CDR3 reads CASPNPGESRRSYEQYF. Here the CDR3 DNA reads TGCGCCAGCCCCAACCCGGGGGAGTCGCGGAGGTCCTACGAGCAGTACTTC.

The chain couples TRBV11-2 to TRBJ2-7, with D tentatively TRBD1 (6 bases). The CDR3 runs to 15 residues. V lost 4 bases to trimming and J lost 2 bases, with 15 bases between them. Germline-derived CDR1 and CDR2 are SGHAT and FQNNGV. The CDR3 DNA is TGTGCCAGCAGCTCCCCCGTTGGGGGCGCCTACGAGCAGTACTTC. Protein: CASSSPVGGAYEQYF.

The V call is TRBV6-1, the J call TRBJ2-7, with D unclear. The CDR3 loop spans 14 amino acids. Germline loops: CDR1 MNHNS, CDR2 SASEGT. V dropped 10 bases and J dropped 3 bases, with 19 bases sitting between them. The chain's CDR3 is CATARETSLYEQYF. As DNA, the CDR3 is TGTGCCACCGCCCGTGAGACTTCACTCTACGAGCAGTACTTC.

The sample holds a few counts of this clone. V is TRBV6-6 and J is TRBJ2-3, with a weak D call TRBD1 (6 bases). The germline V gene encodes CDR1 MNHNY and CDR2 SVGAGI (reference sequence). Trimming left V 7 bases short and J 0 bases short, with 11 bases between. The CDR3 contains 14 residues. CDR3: CASTPQGSTDTQYF. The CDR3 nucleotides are TGTGCCAGCACTCCGCAGGGGAGCACAGATACGCAGTATTTT.

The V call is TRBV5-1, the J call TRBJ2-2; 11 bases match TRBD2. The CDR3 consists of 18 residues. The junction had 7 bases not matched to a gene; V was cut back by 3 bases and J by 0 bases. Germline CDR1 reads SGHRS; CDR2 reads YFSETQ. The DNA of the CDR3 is TGCGCCAGCAGCTCGATAACTAGCGGGAGAGCGAACACCGGGGAGCTGTTTTTT. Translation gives CASSSITSGRANTGELFF.

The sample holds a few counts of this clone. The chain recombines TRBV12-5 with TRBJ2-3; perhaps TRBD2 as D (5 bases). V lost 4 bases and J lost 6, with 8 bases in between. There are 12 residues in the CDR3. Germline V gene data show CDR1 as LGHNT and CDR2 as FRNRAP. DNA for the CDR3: TGTGCTAGTGGTTCGAGGACTGATACGCAGTATTTT. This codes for CASGSRTDTQYF.

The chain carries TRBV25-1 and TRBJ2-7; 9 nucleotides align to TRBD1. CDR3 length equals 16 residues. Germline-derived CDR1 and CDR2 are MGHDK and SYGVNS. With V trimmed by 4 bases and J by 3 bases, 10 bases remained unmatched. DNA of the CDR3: TGTGCCAGCAGTGTCGGGACAGGGACGTTTAACTACGAGCAGTACTTC. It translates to CASSVGTGTFNYEQYF.

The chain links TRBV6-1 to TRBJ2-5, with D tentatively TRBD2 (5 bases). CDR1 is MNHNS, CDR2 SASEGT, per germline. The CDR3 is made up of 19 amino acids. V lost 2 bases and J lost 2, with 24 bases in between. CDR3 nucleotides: TGTGCCAGCAGTGAACGAAGTAACTGGATGGACTCCCCGCAAGAGACCCAGTACTTC. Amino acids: CASSERSNWMDSPQETQYF.

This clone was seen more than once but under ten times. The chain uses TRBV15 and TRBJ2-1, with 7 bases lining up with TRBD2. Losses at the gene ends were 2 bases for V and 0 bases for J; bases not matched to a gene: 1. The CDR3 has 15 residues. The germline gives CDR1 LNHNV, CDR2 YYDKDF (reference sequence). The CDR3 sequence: CATSRSGGSYNEQFF. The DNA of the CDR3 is TGTGCCACCAGCAGATCGGGGGGCTCCTACAATGAGCAGTTCTTC.

The CDR3: CASKTTSGTTGELFF. The CDR3 DNA sequence: TGCGCCAGCAAGACCACTAGCGGAACCACCGGGGAGCTGTTTTTT. This chain joins TRBV5-1 and TRBJ2-2; 8 bases map to TRBD2. CDR1 SGHRS and CDR2 YFSETQ come from the germline V gene. The V gene end was trimmed by 6 bases and the J gene end by 4 bases; junction bases not matched to a gene: 8. The CDR3 is 15 residues long.

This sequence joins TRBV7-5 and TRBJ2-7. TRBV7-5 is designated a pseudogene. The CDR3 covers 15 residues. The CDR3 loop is CVRSFRDLRPYEQYF. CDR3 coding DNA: TGTGTCAGAAGCTTCCGGGACCTCCGGCCCTACGAGCAGTACTTC.

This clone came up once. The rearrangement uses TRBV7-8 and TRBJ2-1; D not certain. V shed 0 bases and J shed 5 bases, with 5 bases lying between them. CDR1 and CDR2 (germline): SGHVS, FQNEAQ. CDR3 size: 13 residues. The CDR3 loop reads CASSLARNNEQFF. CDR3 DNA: TGTGCCAGCAGCTTAGCGCGTAACAATGAGCAGTTCTTC.

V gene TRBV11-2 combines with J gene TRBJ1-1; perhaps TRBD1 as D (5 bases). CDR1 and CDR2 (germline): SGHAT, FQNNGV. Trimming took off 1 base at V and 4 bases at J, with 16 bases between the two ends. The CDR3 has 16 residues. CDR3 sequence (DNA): TGTGCCAGCAGCTTAGCGGTGGGGGGAGAGAGCACTGAAGCTTTCTTT. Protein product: CASSLAVGGESTEAFF.

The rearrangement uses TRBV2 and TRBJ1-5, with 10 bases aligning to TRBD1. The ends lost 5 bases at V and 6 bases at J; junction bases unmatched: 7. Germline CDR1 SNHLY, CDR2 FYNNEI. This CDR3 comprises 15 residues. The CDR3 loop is CASSLDRGYGQPQHF. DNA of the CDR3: TGTGCCAGCAGTTTGGACAGGGGGTACGGTCAGCCCCAGCATTTT.

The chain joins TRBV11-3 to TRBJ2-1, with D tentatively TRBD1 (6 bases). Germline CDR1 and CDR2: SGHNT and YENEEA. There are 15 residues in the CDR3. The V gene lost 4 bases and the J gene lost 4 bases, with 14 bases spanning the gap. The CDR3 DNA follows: TGTGCCAGCAGCTACAGGGTCCGGGCTTACAATGAGCAGTTCTTC. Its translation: CASSYRVRAYNEQFF.

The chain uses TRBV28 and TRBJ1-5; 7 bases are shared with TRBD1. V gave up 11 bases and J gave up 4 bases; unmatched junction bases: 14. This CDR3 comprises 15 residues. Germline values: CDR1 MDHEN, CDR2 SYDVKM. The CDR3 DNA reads TGTGCCGTAAGAACAACGGGGACAGCAAATCAGCCCCAGCATTTT. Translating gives CAVRTTGTANQPQHF. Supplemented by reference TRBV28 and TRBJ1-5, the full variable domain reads DVKVTQSSRYLVKRTGEKVFLECVQDMDHENMFWYRQDPGLGLRLIYFSYDVKMKEKGDIPEGYSVSREKKERFSLILESASTNQTSMYLCAVRTTGTANQPQHFGDGTRLSIL.

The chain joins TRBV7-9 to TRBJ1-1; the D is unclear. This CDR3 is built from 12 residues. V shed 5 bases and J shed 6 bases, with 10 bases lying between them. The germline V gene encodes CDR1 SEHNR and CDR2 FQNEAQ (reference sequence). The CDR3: CASSRTGAEAFF. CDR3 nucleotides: TGTGCCAGCAGCCGAACCGGGGCTGAAGCTTTCTTT.

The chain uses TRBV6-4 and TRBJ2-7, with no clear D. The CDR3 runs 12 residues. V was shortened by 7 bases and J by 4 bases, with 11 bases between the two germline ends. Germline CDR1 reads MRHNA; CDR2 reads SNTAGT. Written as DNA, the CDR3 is TGTGCCAGCAAGGGTATTGGTTACGAGCAGTACTTC. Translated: CASKGIGYEQYF.

Written as DNA, the CDR3 is TGTGCCAGCAGTTTAGGGCCTTTTGGTGAGCAGTACTTC. It encodes CASSLGPFGEQYF. This chain connects TRBV27 to TRBJ2-7; D unresolved. The CDR3 extends over 13 amino acids. The germline V gene encodes CDR1 MNHEY and CDR2 SMNVEV (reference sequence). V was shortened by 2 bases and J by 7 bases, with 12 bases between the two germline ends.

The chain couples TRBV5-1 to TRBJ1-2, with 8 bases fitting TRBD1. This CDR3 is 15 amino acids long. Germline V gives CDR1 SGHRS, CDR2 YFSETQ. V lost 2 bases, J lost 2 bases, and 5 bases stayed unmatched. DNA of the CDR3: TGCGCCAGCAGCTTAGCCGGACAGGGCAACTATGGCTACACCTTC. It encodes CASSLAGQGNYGYTF.